Listed below are T cell receptor beta chains from one sample, sequenced in a study of T cells in Graves' hyperthyroidism and ophthalmopathy. TCRdb itself ran the multiplex PCR reads through MiXCR, one entry per CDR3 protein. The table lists about 500,000 distinct CDR3 sequences, about 15% of them singletons. Input material: blood. These receptors all come from a woman under 30 with Graves' hyperthyroidism. CDR3s include the opening cysteine and the closing phenylalanine or tryptophan. A D gene is named only where the DNA matches it firmly. The listing skips clone size in some rows; elsewhere it reads once, few, many or a size class.

len: 15
v_gene: TRBV10-2
abundance: .
d_gene: TRBD1
j_gene: TRBJ2-7
CDR3aa: CASSEGTGPTYEQYF
CDR3nt: TGCGCCAGCAGTGAAGGGACAGGGCCTACCTACGAGCAGTACTTC

len: 16
v_gene: TRBV3-1
abundance: many
d_gene: .
j_gene: TRBJ1-1
CDR3aa: CASSSQPGPGGTEAFF
CDR3nt: TGTGCCAGCAGCAGCCAACCGGGACCGGGGGGGACTGAAGCTTTCTTT

len: 14
v_gene: TRBV20-1
abundance: many
d_gene: TRBD2
j_gene: TRBJ2-7
CDR3aa: CSAQSGSGSYEQYF
CDR3nt: TGCAGTGCCCAAAGCGGGAGTGGGTCCTACGAGCAGTACTTC

len: 17
v_gene: TRBV5-8
abundance: .
d_gene: .
j_gene: TRBJ1-1
CDR3aa: CASSSKRGEKVNTEAFF
CDR3nt: TGTGCCAGCAGCTCCAAGAGAGGGGAAAAGGTGAACACTGAAGCTTTCTTT

len: 12
v_gene: TRBV30
abundance: many
d_gene: TRBD1
j_gene: TRBJ2-3
CDR3aa: CAWSTQGAPVYF
CDR3nt: TGTGCCTGGAGTACACAGGGGGCCCCCGTGTATTTT

len: 16
v_gene: TRBV11-2
abundance: many
d_gene: .
j_gene: TRBJ2-5
CDR3aa: CASSLEWGGIQETQYF
CDR3nt: TGTGCCAGCAGCTTAGAGTGGGGCGGGATCCAAGAGACCCAGTACTTC

len: 13
v_gene: TRBV7-9
abundance: many
d_gene: .
j_gene: TRBJ1-4
CDR3aa: CASSLSGREKLFF
CDR3nt: TGTGCCAGCAGCTTATCCGGGCGAGAAAAACTGTTTTTT

len: 16
v_gene: TRBV12-3/TRBV12-4
abundance: many
d_gene: .
j_gene: TRBJ2-3
CDR3aa: CASSPPNSQGGDTQYF
CDR3nt: TGTGCCAGCAGTCCCCCCAATAGCCAGGGAGGAGATACGCAGTATTTT

len: 16
v_gene: TRBV7-6
abundance: .
d_gene: TRBD2
j_gene: TRBJ2-7
CDR3aa: CASSPSGGSVGNEQYF
CDR3nt: TGTGCCAGCAGCCCTTCCGGGGGGAGCGTGGGGAACGAGCAGTACTTC

len: 15
v_gene: TRBV20-1
abundance: .
d_gene: TRBD2
j_gene: TRBJ2-7
CDR3aa: CSARTLAGGTYEQYF
CDR3nt: TGCAGTGCTAGAACTCTAGCGGGAGGGACGTACGAGCAGTACTTC

len: 12
v_gene: TRBV12-3/TRBV12-4
abundance: many
d_gene: TRBD1
j_gene: TRBJ1-2
CDR3aa: CASTRGLDGYTF
CDR3nt: TGTGCCAGCACGAGGGGGCTTGATGGCTACACCTTC

len: 11
v_gene: TRBV25-1
abundance: .
d_gene: .
j_gene: TRBJ2-2
CDR3aa: CASSKVGELFF
CDR3nt: TGTGCCAGCAGTAAGGTCGGGGAGCTGTTTTTT

len: 12
v_gene: TRBV3-1
abundance: many
d_gene: .
j_gene: TRBJ1-2
CDR3aa: CASTQGDYGYTF
CDR3nt: TGTGCCAGCACCCAGGGCGACTATGGCTACACCTTC

len: 16
v_gene: TRBV2
abundance: many
d_gene: TRBD2
j_gene: TRBJ2-2
CDR3aa: CASSSTSGRFTGELFF
CDR3nt: TGTGCCAGCAGCTCCACTAGCGGGAGGTTCACCGGGGAGCTGTTTTTT

len: 17
v_gene: TRBV10-2
abundance: many
d_gene: TRBD2
j_gene: TRBJ2-1
CDR3aa: CASRSSGSWISMNEQFF
CDR3nt: TGCGCCAGCCGGAGTAGCGGGAGTTGGATATCCATGAATGAGCAGTTCTTC

len: 13
v_gene: TRBV20-1
abundance: many
d_gene: .
j_gene: TRBJ2-2
CDR3aa: CSAPDSNTGELFF
CDR3nt: TGCAGTGCTCCAGATTCGAACACCGGGGAGCTGTTTTTT

len: 14
v_gene: TRBV20-1
abundance: many
d_gene: .
j_gene: TRBJ1-1
CDR3aa: CSASKWDGVTEAFF
CDR3nt: TGCAGTGCTAGTAAATGGGACGGTGTGACTGAAGCTTTCTTT

len: 15
v_gene: TRBV4-1
abundance: few
d_gene: TRBD2
j_gene: TRBJ2-5
CDR3aa: CASSQVTSGSKTQYF
CDR3nt: TGCGCCAGCAGCCAAGTAACTAGCGGGAGTAAGACCCAGTACTTC

len: 15
v_gene: TRBV12-3/TRBV12-4
abundance: many
d_gene: TRBD1
j_gene: TRBJ2-3
CDR3aa: CASRPRDRNTDTQYF
CDR3nt: TGTGCCAGCAGACCCCGGGACAGAAACACAGATACGCAGTATTTT

len: 15
v_gene: TRBV2
abundance: many
d_gene: .
j_gene: TRBJ2-3
CDR3aa: CASSLDGSGTDTQYF
CDR3nt: TGTGCCAGCAGCCTGGACGGCAGCGGCACAGATACGCAGTATTTT

len: 13
v_gene: TRBV2
abundance: .
d_gene: .
j_gene: TRBJ2-3
CDR3aa: CASSGEITDTQYF
CDR3nt: TGTGCCAGCAGCGGGGAAATTACAGATACGCAGTATTTT

len: 12
v_gene: TRBV3-1
abundance: many
d_gene: .
j_gene: TRBJ2-7
CDR3aa: CASSHTYYEQYF
CDR3nt: TGTGCCAGCAGCCATACTTACTACGAGCAGTACTTC

len: 15
v_gene: TRBV6-5
abundance: .
d_gene: .
j_gene: TRBJ1-3
CDR3aa: CASSYSGYSGNTIYF
CDR3nt: TGTGCCAGCAGTTACTCCGGTTACTCTGGAAACACCATATATTTT

len: 15
v_gene: TRBV6-2/TRBV6-3
abundance: .
d_gene: TRBD2
j_gene: TRBJ2-1
CDR3aa: CASRLAGDLNNEQFF
CDR3nt: TGTGCCAGCAGACTAGCGGGAGATCTGAACAATGAGCAGTTCTTC

len: 12
v_gene: TRBV6-5
abundance: many
d_gene: .
j_gene: TRBJ2-5
CDR3aa: CASSYPEETQYF
CDR3nt: TGTGCCAGCAGTTACCCGGAGGAGACCCAGTACTTC

len: 13
v_gene: TRBV20-1
abundance: few
d_gene: TRBD1
j_gene: TRBJ2-7
CDR3aa: CSARTGLLSEQYF
CDR3nt: TGCAGTGCTAGGACAGGGCTTTTGAGCGAGCAGTACTTC

len: 16
v_gene: TRBV27
abundance: few
d_gene: .
j_gene: TRBJ2-6
CDR3aa: CASSYSMVSGANVLTF
CDR3nt: TGTGCCAGCAGTTACTCCATGGTCTCTGGGGCCAACGTCCTGACTTTC

len: 14
v_gene: TRBV6-2/TRBV6-3
abundance: many
d_gene: TRBD1
j_gene: TRBJ1-5
CDR3aa: CASSYSQGAQPQHF
CDR3nt: TGTGCCAGCAGTTACTCACAGGGGGCACAGCCCCAGCATTTT

len: 16
v_gene: TRBV15
abundance: few
d_gene: .
j_gene: TRBJ1-4
CDR3aa: CATSRWADRLNEKLFF
CDR3nt: TGTGCCACCAGCCGATGGGCGGACAGACTTAATGAAAAACTGTTTTTT

len: 14
v_gene: TRBV2
abundance: many
d_gene: .
j_gene: TRBJ1-2
CDR3aa: CASRQNRESYGYTF
CDR3nt: TGTGCCAGCAGGCAGAACAGGGAATCCTATGGCTACACCTTC

len: 14
v_gene: TRBV19
abundance: .
d_gene: .
j_gene: TRBJ2-7
CDR3aa: CASSQTASSYEQYF
CDR3nt: TGTGCCAGTAGTCAGACGGCTAGCTCCTACGAGCAGTACTTC

len: 15
v_gene: TRBV12-3/TRBV12-4
abundance: many
d_gene: TRBD2
j_gene: TRBJ2-7
CDR3aa: CASTRSGWGSYEQYF
CDR3nt: TGTGCCAGCACCCGTAGCGGGTGGGGCTCCTACGAGCAGTACTTC

len: 14
v_gene: TRBV11-2
abundance: many
d_gene: .
j_gene: TRBJ2-3
CDR3aa: CASSLGTGSDTQYF
CDR3nt: TGTGCCAGCAGCTTAGGTACCGGGTCCGATACACAGTATTTT

len: 15
v_gene: TRBV27
abundance: many
d_gene: TRBD1
j_gene: TRBJ2-1
CDR3aa: CASSWTGTGAIQQFF
CDR3nt: TGTGCCAGCAGTTGGACCGGGACAGGGGCTATACAGCAGTTCTTC

len: 14
v_gene: TRBV4-1
abundance: .
d_gene: .
j_gene: TRBJ1-1
CDR3aa: CASSQERDYTEAFF
CDR3nt: TGCGCCAGCAGCCAAGAGAGGGATTACACTGAAGCTTTCTTT

len: 14
v_gene: TRBV10-3
abundance: many
d_gene: TRBD1
j_gene: TRBJ1-4
CDR3aa: CAIRKGQGGEKLFF
CDR3nt: TGTGCCATCAGGAAGGGACAGGGAGGCGAAAAACTGTTTTTT

len: 14
v_gene: TRBV2
abundance: many
d_gene: .
j_gene: TRBJ2-2
CDR3aa: CASRIQGNTGELFF
CDR3nt: TGTGCCAGCCGAATACAGGGCAACACCGGGGAGCTGTTTTTT

len: 16
v_gene: TRBV27
abundance: many
d_gene: .
j_gene: TRBJ2-3
CDR3aa: CASTGGHRPSTDTQYF
CDR3nt: TGTGCCAGCACTGGGGGACATCGACCTAGCACAGATACGCAGTATTTT

len: 15
v_gene: TRBV28
abundance: many
d_gene: .
j_gene: TRBJ1-1
CDR3aa: CASSPRRRQISEAFF
CDR3nt: TGTGCCAGCAGCCCACGACGGAGACAGATAAGTGAAGCTTTCTTT

len: 14
v_gene: TRBV29-1
abundance: many
d_gene: .
j_gene: TRBJ1-3
CDR3aa: CSVAGVTSGNTIYF
CDR3nt: TGCAGCGTTGCTGGAGTTACCTCTGGAAACACCATATATTTT

len: 13
v_gene: TRBV5-6
abundance: few
d_gene: .
j_gene: TRBJ2-1
CDR3aa: CASSLGLAEEQFF
CDR3nt: TGTGCCAGCAGCTTGGGCCTAGCTGAGGAGCAGTTCTTC

len: 12
v_gene: TRBV29-1
abundance: few
d_gene: .
j_gene: TRBJ2-7
CDR3aa: CSVGGSSYEQYF
CDR3nt: TGCAGCGTTGGCGGCTCCTCCTACGAGCAGTACTTC

len: 14
v_gene: TRBV12-3/TRBV12-4
abundance: many
d_gene: .
j_gene: TRBJ2-7
CDR3aa: CASSLGLALYEQYF
CDR3nt: TGTGCCAGCAGCCTAGGGCTAGCCCTCTACGAGCAGTACTTC

len: 19
v_gene: TRBV4-1
abundance: few
d_gene: .
j_gene: TRBJ2-2
CDR3aa: CASSQDQRRGWVFTGELFF
CDR3nt: TGCGCCAGCAGCCAAGATCAACGACGGGGATGGGTTTTTACCGGGGAGCTGTTTTTT

len: 15
v_gene: TRBV7-9
abundance: .
d_gene: .
j_gene: TRBJ1-1
CDR3aa: CASSPAGPLNTEAFF
CDR3nt: TGTGCCAGCAGCCCGGCGGGACCGCTGAACACTGAAGCTTTCTTT

len: 16
v_gene: TRBV6-5
abundance: many
d_gene: .
j_gene: TRBJ1-3
CDR3aa: CASSYSVGSSGNTIYF
CDR3nt: TGTGCCAGCAGTTACTCGGTGGGGAGCTCTGGAAACACCATATATTTT

len: 14
v_gene: TRBV5-1
abundance: .
d_gene: .
j_gene: TRBJ1-5
CDR3aa: CASSLTGADQPQHF
CDR3nt: TGCGCCAGCAGCTTGACTGGGGCGGATCAGCCCCAGCATTTT

len: 13
v_gene: TRBV30
abundance: .
d_gene: .
j_gene: TRBJ1-1
CDR3aa: CAWTGVPNTEAFF
CDR3nt: TGTGCCTGGACCGGGGTACCGAACACTGAAGCTTTCTTT

len: 15
v_gene: TRBV20-1
abundance: many
d_gene: .
j_gene: TRBJ2-7
CDR3aa: CSASLGGIVSYEQYF
CDR3nt: TGCAGTGCCTCTCTCGGGGGTATTGTCTCCTACGAGCAGTACTTC

len: 16
v_gene: TRBV11-2
abundance: many
d_gene: TRBD1
j_gene: TRBJ1-1
CDR3aa: CASSLVRQGQTTDAFF
CDR3nt: TGTGCCAGCAGCTTAGTCCGACAGGGACAAACCACAGACGCTTTCTTT

len: 15
v_gene: TRBV7-9
abundance: many
d_gene: TRBD1
j_gene: TRBJ1-4
CDR3aa: CASSLGQATNEKLFF
CDR3nt: TGTGCCAGCAGCCTCGGACAGGCAACTAATGAAAAACTGTTTTTT

len: 16
v_gene: TRBV2
abundance: many
d_gene: TRBD2
j_gene: TRBJ2-1
CDR3aa: CASSEVPKREGDEQFF
CDR3nt: TGTGCCAGCAGTGAAGTCCCCAAGCGGGAGGGTGATGAGCAGTTCTTC

len: 16
v_gene: TRBV19
abundance: few
d_gene: .
j_gene: TRBJ2-6
CDR3aa: CASRSGGDSGANVLTF
CDR3nt: TGTGCCAGTAGAAGCGGAGGGGACTCTGGGGCCAACGTCCTGACTTTC

len: 15
v_gene: TRBV7-9
abundance: many
d_gene: .
j_gene: TRBJ1-1
CDR3aa: CASSFPAPTNTEAFF
CDR3nt: TGTGCCAGCAGCTTTCCCGCCCCTACGAACACTGAAGCTTTCTTT